This T cell receptor (beta chain) was recovered during a study of preoperative IRX-2 immunotherapy in early breast cancer. Treatment here: preoperative locoregional IRX-2 cytokine immunotherapy. Patients received preoperative, locoregional IRX-2 cytokine immunotherapy in a phase Ib study. TCRdb's table, derived via immunoSEQ multiplex PCR, lists solely in-frame clones and lacks some. The sample yields 40,000 or so clones, about 95% seen once. The CDR3 extends over 14 amino acids. The trim removed 7 bases at V and 5 bases at J, leaving 5 bases unmatched. CDR1 is MNHNY, CDR2 SVGAGI, per germline (reference sequence).

The chain uses TRBV6-6 and TRBJ2-2; TRBD2 aligns across 9 bases. The TCR comes from a human donor with breast cancer. This sample comprised tumor tissue, obtained after IRX-2 immunotherapy. The CDR3 sequence is CASTFSGRTGELFF. The DNA for the CDR3 is TGTGCCAGCACTTTTAGCGGGAGAACCGGGGAGCTGTTTTTT.